These T cell receptor beta chains were read from a single sample in a study of technical replicates of blood from a few donors. The table came from immunoSEQ multiplex PCR; TCRdb's copy has only in-frame clones and leaves some out. The table records about 60,000 clones, approximately 86% of them present only once. Input material: PBMCs. These receptors all stem from a human donor in good health. Some clones in this sample may be carry-over from other donors' samples. The conserved cysteine and the conserved F or W are not part of the CDR3 here. Each record gives: J gene, V gene, CDR3 protein.

j_gene: TRBJ1-2
v_gene: TRBV18
CDR3aa: ASSPSIDRSGYGYT

j_gene: TRBJ1-1
v_gene: TRBV10-3
CDR3aa: AISHGYAEAF

j_gene: TRBJ2-7
v_gene: TRBV5-1
CDR3aa: ASSSKTQEISYEQY

j_gene: TRBJ2-7
v_gene: TRBV4-1
CDR3aa: ASSQTLVSYEQY

j_gene: TRBJ2-5
v_gene: TRBV7-3
CDR3aa: ASSLQAKETQY

j_gene: TRBJ2-2
v_gene: TRBV4-3
CDR3aa: ASSQEHWSGGNTGELF

j_gene: TRBJ1-1
v_gene: TRBV7-2
CDR3aa: ASSSDRGITEAF

j_gene: TRBJ2-7
v_gene: TRBV27
CDR3aa: ASSYDRAGEQY

j_gene: TRBJ2-1
v_gene: TRBV10-3
CDR3aa: AISEDSSPVVDEQF

j_gene: TRBJ1-2
v_gene: TRBV29-1
CDR3aa: SVENDRWGDGYT

j_gene: TRBJ2-3
v_gene: TRBV5-6
CDR3aa: ASSLEQAVATQY

j_gene: TRBJ2-1
v_gene: TRBV7-9
CDR3aa: ASSLGGGSGNEQF

j_gene: TRBJ2-1
v_gene: TRBV7-3
CDR3aa: ASSLMVTGRSYNEQF

j_gene: TRBJ2-3
v_gene: TRBV7-8
CDR3aa: ASSSRRGAGDVYTQY

j_gene: TRBJ1-1
v_gene: TRBV30
CDR3aa: ASTLHLTGTAF

j_gene: TRBJ2-7
v_gene: TRBV10-3
CDR3aa: AISESDGGYSYEQY

j_gene: TRBJ2-1
v_gene: TRBV7-7
CDR3aa: ASSEGAGRYNEQF

j_gene: TRBJ2-7
v_gene: TRBV7-8
CDR3aa: ASSYGTSGGPLD

j_gene: TRBJ1-1
v_gene: TRBV11-2
CDR3aa: ASSLVRDTEAF

j_gene: TRBJ1-5
v_gene: TRBV5-8
CDR3aa: ASSLVGGGVQPQH

j_gene: TRBJ2-7
v_gene: TRBV6-1
CDR3aa: ASRMDFSSYEQY

j_gene: TRBJ1-2
v_gene: TRBV18
CDR3aa: ASSPSRDRGGYT

j_gene: TRBJ2-3
v_gene: TRBV29-1
CDR3aa: SCDPLATSTDTQY

j_gene: TRBJ2-1
v_gene: TRBV10-2
CDR3aa: ASSEDGGGRFEQF

j_gene: TRBJ2-5
v_gene: TRBV4-3
CDR3aa: ASSQYYREETQY

j_gene: TRBJ1-6
v_gene: TRBV5-8
CDR3aa: ASSSKIRGLSPLH

j_gene: TRBJ2-5
v_gene: TRBV5-6
CDR3aa: ASSPPGSFKETQY

j_gene: TRBJ2-2
v_gene: TRBV11-1
CDR3aa: ASSSSAGQRNTGELF

j_gene: TRBJ2-3
v_gene: TRBV5-1
CDR3aa: ASSRGEGTDTQY

j_gene: TRBJ2-7
v_gene: TRBV10-3
CDR3aa: AITPGGEQY

j_gene: TRBJ2-1
v_gene: TRBV6-4
CDR3aa: ASGAGGKGEQF

j_gene: TRBJ2-5
v_gene: TRBV5-8
CDR3aa: ASSLPGGPQETQY

j_gene: TRBJ2-1
v_gene: TRBV19
CDR3aa: ASNSGTRGFYEQF

j_gene: TRBJ1-2
v_gene: TRBV13
CDR3aa: ASSLFGAQDYGYT

j_gene: TRBJ2-2
v_gene: TRBV19
CDR3aa: ASSISWYTGKTGELF

j_gene: TRBJ2-3
v_gene: TRBV18
CDR3aa: ASSPPREGTDTQY